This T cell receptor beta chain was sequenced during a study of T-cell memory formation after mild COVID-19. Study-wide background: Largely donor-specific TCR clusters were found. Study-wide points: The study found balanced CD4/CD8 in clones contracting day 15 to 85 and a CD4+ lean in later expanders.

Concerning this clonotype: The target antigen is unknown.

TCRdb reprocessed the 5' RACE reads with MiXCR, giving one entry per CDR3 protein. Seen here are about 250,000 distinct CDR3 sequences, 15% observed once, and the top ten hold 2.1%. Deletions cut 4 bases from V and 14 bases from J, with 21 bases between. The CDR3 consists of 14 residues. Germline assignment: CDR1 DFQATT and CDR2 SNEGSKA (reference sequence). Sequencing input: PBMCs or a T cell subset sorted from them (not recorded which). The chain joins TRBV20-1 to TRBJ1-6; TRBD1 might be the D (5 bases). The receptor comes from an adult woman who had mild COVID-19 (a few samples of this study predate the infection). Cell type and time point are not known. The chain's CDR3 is CSAMPQGVSGTLHF. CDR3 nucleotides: TGCAGTGCTATGCCGCAGGGAGTATCTGGCACCCTCCACTTT.